These 19 T cell receptor beta chains were sequenced from one sample in a study of T cell responses to AZD1222 COVID-19 vaccine. TCRdb's copy holds only in-frame clones and misses some; the assay was immunoSEQ multiplex PCR. The sample shows under 110,000 clones, about 90% of them seen only once. The source was peripheral blood, collected 28 days after the second AZD1222 dose. The receptor source for this set is an adult who received the AZD1222 COVID-19 vaccine.

This clone was recorded only once. The chain carries TRBV3-1 (or the pseudogene TRBV3-2) and TRBJ1-2, with D unclear. The V and J ends lost 0 bases and 5 bases respectively, with 13 bases between them. This CDR3 contains 15 residues. The germline gives CDR1 LGHDT, CDR2 YNNKEL (reference sequence). The CDR3 sequence: CASSQEGRPWYGYTF. As DNA, the CDR3 is TGTGCCAGCAGCCAAGAAGGCAGGCCTTGGTATGGCTACACCTTC.

The chain joins TRBV6-2 or TRBV6-3 to TRBJ1-2, with D perhaps TRBD1 (6 bases). Germline loops: CDR1 MNHEY, CDR2 SVGEGT. This CDR3 spans 15 amino acids. V was pared by 2 bases and J by 4 bases, with 14 bases between. The CDR3 bases are TGTGCCAGCAGTTACGGTTCCAGGGACATCTATGGCTACACCTTC. Amino acids: CASSYGSRDIYGYTF.

The chain uses TRBV25-1 and TRBJ1-1, with 11 bases fitting TRBD1. This CDR3 has 15 amino acids. CDR1 MGHDK and CDR2 SYGVNS come from the germline V gene. V shed 2 bases and J 11 bases; nucleotides not matched to a gene: 10. The CDR3 coding sequence is TGTGCCAGCAGTGAACAGGTCGGGACAGGGGGTCGCGCTTTCTTT. Its translation is CASSEQVGTGGRAFF.

The chain combines TRBV30 with TRBJ1-3; 9 positions match TRBD1. CDR1 is GTSNPN and CDR2 is SVGIG in the germline V gene (reference sequence). This CDR3 has 15 amino acids. Trimming removed 8 bases from V and 4 bases from J; junction bases left unmatched: 12. The CDR3 here is CAQKPGQGLGNTIYF. In DNA, the CDR3 is TGTGCCCAAAAACCGGGACAGGGTCTGGGAAACACCATATATTTT.

This chain uses TRBV7-2 with TRBJ1-4, with 7 bases lining up with TRBD1. V shed 2 bases, J shed 4 bases, and the junction held 4 bases outside the gene matches. CDR1 SGHTA and CDR2 FQGNSA come from the germline V gene. This CDR3 has 15 amino acids. The CDR3 loop is CASSLQGGNNEKLFF. The CDR3 coding sequence is TGTGCCAGCAGCTTACAAGGGGGCAATAATGAAAAACTGTTTTTT.

This chain uses TRBV3-1 (or the pseudogene TRBV3-2) with TRBJ1-5; D is unclear. The CDR3 is made up of 16 amino acids. With 4 bases removed from V and 3 bases from J, the gap between germline ends came to 16 bases. Germline V gene sequence: CDR1 LGHDT, CDR2 YNNKEL (reference sequence). Here the CDR3 reads CASSPQDTGNNQPQHF. In DNA form, the CDR3 reads TGTGCCAGCAGCCCGCAAGACACGGGAAACAATCAGCCCCAGCATTTT.

This sequence joins TRBV9 and TRBJ2-3; D unclear. V gave up 5 bases and J gave up 4 bases, with 8 bases separating them. Germline V gene lookup returns CDR1 SGDLS and CDR2 YYNGEE. The CDR3 has 12 amino acids. The CDR3 spells CASSPVADTQYF. The CDR3 coding sequence is TGTGCCAGCAGTCCCGTGGCAGATACGCAGTATTTT.

The rearrangement links TRBV11-2 to TRBJ2-3; D might be TRBD2 (6 bases). Germline assignment: CDR1 SGHAT and CDR2 FQNNGV. Trimming pared 5 bases from V and 4 bases from J, leaving 22 bases between. CDR3 length: 17 residues. The CDR3 loop is CASSLKARGTLPDTQYF. In nucleotides, the CDR3 is TGTGCCAGCAGCCTAAAAGCTCGGGGGACCCTGCCAGATACGCAGTATTTT.

This clone has only a few counts. This sequence joins TRBV4-3 and TRBJ2-3; 7 bases match TRBD2. V gave up 2 bases and J gave up 4 bases; unmatched junction bases: 9. Germline V gene sequence: CDR1 LGHNA, CDR2 YSLEER. This CDR3 is 16 amino acids long. DNA for the CDR3: TGCGCCAGCAGCCAATCGGGGGGAGGTCAGGCAGATACGCAGTATTTT. Translating gives CASSQSGGGQADTQYF.

The genes are TRBV14 and TRBJ1-2; D gene unclear. V was clipped by 1 base and J by 4 bases, with 13 bases between them. Germline V gene sequence: CDR1 SGHDN, CDR2 FVKESK. This CDR3 is 15 amino acids long. CDR3: CASSQVWEGAYGYTF. CDR3 nucleotide sequence: TGTGCCAGCAGCCAAGTCTGGGAGGGAGCCTATGGCTACACCTTC. The complete variable domain, with remaining parts taken from reference TRBV14 and TRBJ1-2, reads EAGVTQFPSHSVIEKGQTVTLRCDPISGHDNLYWYRRVMGKEIKFLLHFVKESKQDESGMPNNRFLAERTGGTYSTLKVQPAELEDSGVYFCASSQVWEGAYGYTFGSGTRLTVV.

This clone was counted a single time. The CDR3 is CASRQGNTNYGYTF. DNA of the CDR3: TGTGCCAGCAGACAGGGTAATACGAACTATGGCTACACCTTC. The V and J genes are TRBV5-5 and TRBJ1-2; D possibly corresponds to TRBD1 (6 bases). The CDR3 has 14 residues. Germline V gene lookup returns CDR1 SGHKS and CDR2 YYEKEE (reference sequence). The ends were cut back, 5 bases at V and 2 bases at J, with 13 bases in the middle.

The V gene is TRBV5-1, the J gene TRBJ1-1, with D possibly being TRBD1 (5 bases). Germline CDR1 and CDR2: SGHRS and YFSETQ. The germline V and J ends were trimmed by 4 bases and 5 bases, with 21 bases remaining between them. The CDR3 spans 16 residues. CDR3 nucleotides: TGCGCCAGCAGCAGACGTCGGGGCGCGGGTCATACTGAAGCTTTCTTT. This gives the protein CASSRRRGAGHTEAFF.

The V call is TRBV5-5, the J call TRBJ2-5; D perhaps matches TRBD1 (5 bases). Germline CDR1 is SGHKS and CDR2 is YYEKEE (reference sequence). The CDR3 loop spans 13 amino acids. V lost 1 base and J 2 bases, leaving 6 bases between the germline ends. The CDR3 spells CASSLRQQETQYF. CDR3 bases: TGTGCCAGCAGCTTGCGACAGCAAGAGACCCAGTACTTC. The full variable domain, in which reference TRBV5-5 and TRBJ2-5 provide the parts outside the CDR3, is DAGVTQSPTHLIKTRGQQVTLRCSPISGHKSVSWYQQVLGQGPQFIFQYYEKEERGRGNFPDRFSARQFPNYSSELNVNALLLGDSALYLCASSLRQQETQYFGPGTRLLVL.

The chain links TRBV5-1 to TRBJ2-1; 7 nucleotides align to TRBD1. This CDR3 has 14 amino acids. V was clipped by 2 bases and J by 2 bases; unmatched bases: 1. Germline loops: CDR1 SGHRS, CDR2 YFSETQ. Here the CDR3 reads CASSFGQAYNEQFF. As DNA, the CDR3 is TGCGCCAGCAGCTTTGGACAGGCCTACAATGAGCAGTTCTTC. Drawing the rest from reference TRBV5-1 and TRBJ2-1, the complete variable domain is KAGVTQTPRYLIKTRGQQVTLSCSPISGHRSVSWYQQTPGQGLQFLFEYFSETQRNKGNFPGRFSGRQFSNSRSEMNVSTLELGDSALYLCASSFGQAYNEQFFGPGTRLTVL.

The rearrangement joins TRBV9 to TRBJ1-3; the match to TRBD1 covers 7 bases. The CDR3 covers 17 residues. J lost 0 bases, V lost 5 bases, and 11 bases had no gene match. CDR1 and CDR2 (germline): SGDLS, YYNGEE. The CDR3 DNA reads as TGTGCCAGCAGTCTTCAGGGGGGATCCTACTCTGGAAACACCATATATTTT. Translated: CASSLQGGSYSGNTIYF.

This chain uses TRBV9 with TRBJ2-3, with 8 nucleotides matching TRBD2. Germline loops: CDR1 SGDLS, CDR2 YYNGEE. The ends lost 7 bases at V and 1 base at J; junction bases unmatched: 8. The CDR3 is 15 residues long. Here the CDR3 reads CASGSGGPGTDTQYF. The CDR3 nucleotides are TGTGCCAGCGGATCGGGGGGGCCAGGCACAGATACGCAGTATTTT.

J is TRBJ1-2 and V is TRBV6-2 or TRBV6-3; D is undetermined. Per the germline V gene, CDR1 is MNHEY and CDR2 is SVGEGT. CDR3 length: 16 amino acids. Trimming stripped 0 bases from V and 8 bases from J, with 19 bases between. The CDR3 region is CASSYSLWNPVGGYTF. The DNA of the CDR3 is TGTGCCAGCAGTTACTCGCTATGGAACCCCGTAGGGGGCTACACCTTC.

The chain recombines TRBV2 with TRBJ1-2, with D possibly matching TRBD1 (5 bases). V lost 6 bases to trimming and J lost 9 bases, with 14 bases between them. CDR3 length: 12 residues. Germline loops: CDR1 SNHLY, CDR2 FYNNEI. The CDR3 DNA follows: TGTGCCAGCAGCGAGGGGCGTGAGCGCTACACCTTC. It is translated as CASSEGRERYTF.

This chain connects TRBV5-4 to TRBJ2-1, with 8 bases identical to TRBD1. The germline V gene has CDR1 SGHNT and CDR2 YYREEE (reference sequence). The length of the CDR3 is 15 residues. The V and J ends lost 4 bases and 4 bases, in that order; junction bases with no gene match: 7. The CDR3 sequence is CASSTGQGVYNEQFF. In nucleotides, the CDR3 is TGTGCCAGCAGCACTGGACAGGGAGTATACAATGAGCAGTTCTTC.